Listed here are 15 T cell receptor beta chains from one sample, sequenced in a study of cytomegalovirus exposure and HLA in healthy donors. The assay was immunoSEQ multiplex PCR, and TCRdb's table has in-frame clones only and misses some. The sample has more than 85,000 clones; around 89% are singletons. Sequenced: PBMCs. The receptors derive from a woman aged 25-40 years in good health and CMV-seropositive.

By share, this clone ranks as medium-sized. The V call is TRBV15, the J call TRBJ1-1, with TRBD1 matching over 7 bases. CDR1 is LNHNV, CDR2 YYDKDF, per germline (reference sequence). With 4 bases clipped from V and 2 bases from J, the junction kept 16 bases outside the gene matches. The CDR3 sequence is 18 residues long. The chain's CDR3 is CATSNPRGSVGTNTEAFF. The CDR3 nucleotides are TGTGCCACCAGCAACCCCAGGGGGTCGGTGGGGACTAACACTGAAGCTTTCTTT.

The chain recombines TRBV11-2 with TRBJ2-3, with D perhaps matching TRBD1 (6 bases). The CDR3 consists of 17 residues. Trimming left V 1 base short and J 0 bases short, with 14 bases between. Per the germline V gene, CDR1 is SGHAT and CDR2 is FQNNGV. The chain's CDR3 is CASSLVVRTASTDTQYF. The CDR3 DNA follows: TGTGCCAGCAGCTTAGTCGTTAGGACAGCCAGCACAGATACGCAGTATTTT.

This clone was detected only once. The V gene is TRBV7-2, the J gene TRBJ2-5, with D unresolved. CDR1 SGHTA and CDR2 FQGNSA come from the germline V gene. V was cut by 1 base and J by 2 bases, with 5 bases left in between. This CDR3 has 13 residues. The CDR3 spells CASSLDYQETQYF. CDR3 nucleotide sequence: TGTGCCAGCAGCTTAGACTATCAAGAGACCCAGTACTTC.

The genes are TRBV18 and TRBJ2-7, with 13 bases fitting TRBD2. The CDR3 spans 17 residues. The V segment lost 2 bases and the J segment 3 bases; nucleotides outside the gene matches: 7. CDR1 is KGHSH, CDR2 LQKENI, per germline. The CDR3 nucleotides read TGTGCCAGCTCACCATTGGTGGGGACTAGCGGGGTCTACGAGCAGTACTTC. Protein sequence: CASSPLVGTSGVYEQYF. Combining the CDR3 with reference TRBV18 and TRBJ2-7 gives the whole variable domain NAGVMQNPRHLVRRRGQEARLRCSPMKGHSHVYWYRQLPEEGLKFMVYLQKENIIDESGMPKERFSAEFPKEGPSILRIQQVVRGDSAAYFCASSPLVGTSGVYEQYFGPGTRLTVT.

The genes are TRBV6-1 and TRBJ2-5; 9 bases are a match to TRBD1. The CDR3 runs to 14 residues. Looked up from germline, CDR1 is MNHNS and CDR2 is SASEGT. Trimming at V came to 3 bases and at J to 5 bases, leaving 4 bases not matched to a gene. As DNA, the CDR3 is TGTGCCAGCAGTGAGACAGGGGGGAGTGAGACCCAGTACTTC. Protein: CASSETGGSETQYF.

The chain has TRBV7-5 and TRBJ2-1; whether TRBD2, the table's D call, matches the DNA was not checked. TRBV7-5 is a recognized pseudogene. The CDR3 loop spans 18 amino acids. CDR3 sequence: CVRSLGPLWTRSYNEQFF. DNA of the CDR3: TGTGTCAGAAGCTTGGGGCCACTATGGACTAGATCCTACAATGAGCAGTTCTTC.

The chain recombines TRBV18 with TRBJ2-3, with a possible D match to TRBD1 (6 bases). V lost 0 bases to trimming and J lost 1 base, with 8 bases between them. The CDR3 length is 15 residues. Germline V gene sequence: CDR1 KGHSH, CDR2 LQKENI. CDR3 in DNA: TGTGCCAGCTCACCACCGGCAGGGGGCACAGATACGCAGTATTTT. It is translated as CASSPPAGGTDTQYF.

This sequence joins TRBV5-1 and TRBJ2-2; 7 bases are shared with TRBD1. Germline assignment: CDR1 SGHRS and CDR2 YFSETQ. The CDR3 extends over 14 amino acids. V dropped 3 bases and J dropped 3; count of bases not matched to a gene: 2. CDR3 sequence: CASSYQGDTGELFF. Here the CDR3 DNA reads TGCGCCAGCAGCTACCAGGGGGACACCGGGGAGCTGTTTTTT.

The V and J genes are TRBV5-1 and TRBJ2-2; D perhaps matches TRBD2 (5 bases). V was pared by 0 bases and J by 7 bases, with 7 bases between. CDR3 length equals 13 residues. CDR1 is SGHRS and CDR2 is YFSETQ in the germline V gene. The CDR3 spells CASSLGGFGELFF. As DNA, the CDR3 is TGCGCCAGCAGCTTGGGAGGGTTCGGGGAGCTGTTTTTT.

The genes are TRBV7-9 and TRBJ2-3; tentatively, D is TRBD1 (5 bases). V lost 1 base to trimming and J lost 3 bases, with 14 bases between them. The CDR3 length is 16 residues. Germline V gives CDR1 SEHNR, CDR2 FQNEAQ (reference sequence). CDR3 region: CASSLGLQGSTDTQYF. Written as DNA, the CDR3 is TGTGCCAGCAGCTTAGGACTGCAGGGTAGTACAGATACGCAGTATTTT.

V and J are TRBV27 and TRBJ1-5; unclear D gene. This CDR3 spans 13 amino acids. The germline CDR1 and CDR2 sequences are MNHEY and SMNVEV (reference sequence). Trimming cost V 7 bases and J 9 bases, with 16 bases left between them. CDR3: CASNSLGGWPQHF. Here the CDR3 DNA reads TGTGCCAGCAACTCCCTGGGAGGCTGGCCCCAGCATTTT.

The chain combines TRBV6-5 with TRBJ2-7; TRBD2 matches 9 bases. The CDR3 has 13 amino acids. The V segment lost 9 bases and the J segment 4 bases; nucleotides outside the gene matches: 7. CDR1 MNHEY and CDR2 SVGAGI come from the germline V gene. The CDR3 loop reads CASRLAAGYEQYF. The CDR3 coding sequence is TGTGCCAGTCGACTAGCGGCTGGATACGAGCAGTACTTC.

The CDR3 nucleotides are TGTGCCAGCAGCTTAGGCCCCAAACTTACTAGCGGGATTGTCAATGAGCAGTTCTTC. Its protein product is CASSLGPKLTSGIVNEQFF. V and J are TRBV13 and TRBJ2-1, with 10 bases lining up with TRBD2. The germline V gene has CDR1 PRHDT and CDR2 FYEKMQ (reference sequence). J lost 6 bases, V lost 0 bases, and 14 bases had no gene match. The CDR3 runs to 19 residues. The full variable domain, completed using reference TRBV13 and TRBJ2-1, is AAGVIQSPRHLIKEKRETATLKCYPIPRHDTVYWYQQGPGQDPQFLISFYEKMQSDKGSIPDRFSAQQFSDYHSELNMSSLELGDSALYFCASSLGPKLTSGIVNEQFFGPGTRLTVL.

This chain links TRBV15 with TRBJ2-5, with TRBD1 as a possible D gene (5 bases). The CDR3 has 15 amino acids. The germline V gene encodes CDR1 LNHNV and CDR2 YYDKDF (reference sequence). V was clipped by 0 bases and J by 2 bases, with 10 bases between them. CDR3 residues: CATSRERGQQETQYF. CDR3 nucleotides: TGTGCCACCAGCAGAGAAAGGGGCCAACAAGAGACCCAGTACTTC.

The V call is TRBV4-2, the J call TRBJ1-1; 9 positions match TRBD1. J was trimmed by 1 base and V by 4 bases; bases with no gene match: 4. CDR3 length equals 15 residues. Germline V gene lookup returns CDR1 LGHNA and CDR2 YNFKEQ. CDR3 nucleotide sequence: TGTGCCAGCAGCCTAGGGGGACAGGGGAACACTGAAGCTTTCTTT. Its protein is CASSLGGQGNTEAFF.